This T cell receptor beta chain was captured in a study of identical twins. Study outcomes and limitations: Fewer insertions were carried by abundant cord blood beta clonotypes, but none was seen in memory repertoires. Models underestimated how often monozygotic twins shared out-of-frame TCR alpha. Zero-insertion analyses were open to partial confounding by invariant MAIT and iNKT cells.

On this clonotype itself: No antigen is known for it.

After template switching added a universal primer site, the resulting cDNA carried unique molecular identifiers. TCRdb passed the 5' RACE reads through MiXCR, listing each CDR3 protein once. This table holds 200,000 to 250,000 distinct CDR3 sequences, under 10% found once. The V gene end was trimmed by 3 bases and the J gene end by 0 bases; junction bases not matched to a gene: 13. The CDR3 runs to 18 residues. Germline V gives CDR1 SGHDT, CDR2 YYEEEE. These data were likewise used in another study, on yellow fever vaccine responses in identical twins.

The J gene is TRBJ2-3, the V gene TRBV5-6, with TRBD2 matching over 7 bases. The TCR was taken from a woman between 18 and 29 years old in good health. Sequenced input: memory (CD45RO+) T cells sorted from blood. In nucleotides, the CDR3 is TGTGCCAGCAGCTCTGGGTTCGGCGGGAGACCTAGCACAGATACGCAGTATTTT. It codes for CASSSGFGGRPSTDTQYF.